The T cell receptor beta chain described here comes from a study of T cells in Graves' hyperthyroidism and ophthalmopathy. This clonotype occurred many times. Amplified TCR beta CDR3 regions derived from RNA transcripts. Primed by the HTBI set, a first-round RT-PCR was run on the TCR CDR3. MiXCR, applied by TCRdb to the multiplex PCR reads, yields one record per CDR3 protein. The table lists a few hundred thousand distinct CDR3 sequences, about half of them singletons. Every diagnosis used clinical symptoms, serum thyroxine and TRAb, thyroid ultrasound and orbital computed tomography. Germline V CDR1 and CDR2: DFQATT, SNEGSKA (reference sequence). Between the trimmed V and J ends, which lost 3 bases and 1 base, there was a span of 12 bases. This CDR3 spans 14 amino acids.

Sample: peripheral blood or thyroid tissue (not recorded which). The chain joins TRBV20-1 to TRBJ1-1; a weak D match, TRBD1 (5 bases). The clonotype comes from a young woman with Graves' hyperthyroidism. CDR3: CSARRGAENTEAFF. The DNA for the CDR3 is TGCAGTGCTAGGAGAGGGGCGGAGAACACTGAAGCTTTCTTT.